This T cell receptor beta chain derives from a study of blood T cell repertoires in COVID-19. Study-wide background: Nucleic acid was either cDNA or gDNA, and it came from T cells, B-cell-depleted T cells, or PBMCs.

The assay was immunoSEQ multiplex PCR, and TCRdb's table has in-frame clones only and misses some. The sample consists of roughly 78,000 clones, approximately 80% of them appearing once. This clone was seen once. This CDR3 spans 16 amino acids. The germline CDR1 and CDR2 sequences are LNHDA and SQIVND (reference sequence). The V segment lost 5 bases and the J segment 7 bases; nucleotides outside the gene matches: 6. Material for sequencing was peripheral blood. This chain links TRBV19 with TRBJ2-1, with 15 positions matching TRBD2. This receptor was identified in a man aged 50 to 59 with COVID-19, enrolled during active disease. DNA for the CDR3: TGTGCCAGTAGTCCCCACGGACTAGCGGGAGGGAATGAGCAGTTCTTC. This translates into CASSPHGLAGGNEQFF. The entire variable domain, with the rest obtained from reference TRBV19 and TRBJ2-1, is as follows: DGGITQSPKYLFRKEGQNVTLSCEQNLNHDAMYWYRQDPGQGLRLIYYSQIVNDFQKGDIAEGYSVSREKKESFPLTVTSAQKNPTAFYLCASSPHGLAGGNEQFFGPGTRLTVL.